This passage covers 7 T cell receptor beta chains from one sample sequenced in a study of shared clonotypes between healthy human individuals. Profiled with immunoSEQ multiplex PCR; TCRdb holds only in-frame clones, not every one. The sample includes around 1.9 million clones, about 93% seen only once; the top ten take 1.5% to 2%. Positively selected for CCR7, the CD45RO-negative cells used as naive CD8 cells excluded terminally differentiated effector memory CD45RA+ cells. The sample was naive CD8+ T cells from PBMCs. Receptor source: a man between 18 and 29 years old in good health. Some clones in this sample may be carry-over from other donors' samples.

CDR3 sequence (DNA): TGTGCCAGCAGCTTGGGGCCAGGTAGTGAGCAGTTCTTC. This codes for CASSLGPGSEQFF. The genes are TRBV5-6 and TRBJ2-1; unclear D gene. CDR1 and CDR2 (germline): SGHDT, YYEEEE. This CDR3 is 13 amino acids long. Trimming took 0 bases from V and 9 from J, leaving 10 bases between them. The variable domain in full, with the rest retrieved from reference TRBV5-6 and TRBJ2-1, is DAGVTQSPTHLIKTRGQQVTLRCSPKSGHDTVSWYQQALGQGPQFIFQYYEEEERQRGNFPDRFSGHQFPNYSSELNVNALLLGDSALYLCASSLGPGSEQFFGPGTRLTVL.

The V call is TRBV11-2, the J call TRBJ1-5, with unresolved D. The V and J ends lost 5 bases and 3 bases respectively, with 14 bases between them. Germline CDR1 is SGHAT and CDR2 is FQNNGV. This CDR3 has 15 residues. The CDR3: CASSLLGGHNQPQHF. Here the CDR3 DNA reads TGTGCCAGCAGCCTCCTGGGCGGGCACAATCAGCCCCAGCATTTT. Variable domain in full (rest from reference TRBV11-2 and TRBJ1-5): EAGVAQSPRYKIIEKRQSVAFWCNPISGHATLYWYQQILGQGPKLLIQFQNNGVVDDSQLPKDRFSAERLKGVDSTLKIQPAKLEDSAVYLCASSLLGGHNQPQHFGDGTRLSIL.

The chain links TRBV27 to TRBJ1-1; 7 positions agree with TRBD1. The ends lost 10 bases at V and 0 bases at J; junction bases unmatched: 17. CDR1 and CDR2 from the germline V gene are MNHEY and SMNVEV (reference sequence). The CDR3 loop spans 17 amino acids. CDR3 amino acids: CATHSRGRGKMNTEAFF. CDR3 in DNA: TGTGCCACCCACAGCCGGGGCAGGGGGAAGATGAACACTGAAGCTTTCTTT.

The chain is built from TRBV27 and TRBJ2-7, with D possibly matching TRBD2 (5 bases). The V end was cut by 1 base, the J end by 4 bases, with 8 bases between. The CDR3 is 13 residues long. In germline, CDR1 is MNHEY, CDR2 SMNVEV (reference sequence). The CDR3 DNA follows: TGTGCCAGCAGTTTATTATCGGGGTACGAGCAGTACTTC. Amino acids: CASSLLSGYEQYF.

This clone has just a few counts. The chain links TRBV6-1 to TRBJ1-1, with D unresolved. Trimming removed 6 bases from V and 10 bases from J, with 12 bases in between. Germline V lookup: CDR1 MNHNS, CDR2 SASEGT. CDR3 size: 11 residues. In nucleotides, the CDR3 is TGTGCCAGCAGGGTCCTTGTGGGAGCTTTCTTT. Its protein product is CASRVLVGAFF.

The chain employs TRBV29-1 and TRBJ2-1, with D uncertain. V shed 4 bases and J shed 9 bases, with 16 bases lying between them. Germline CDR1 SQVTM, CDR2 ANQGSEA. This CDR3 spans 13 amino acids. The CDR3 region has the DNA TGCAGCGTTGTTTCCCCCCACCCCGGTGAGCAGTTCTTC. Its protein is CSVVSPHPGEQFF.

The rearrangement joins TRBV9 to TRBJ2-1, with 10 bases aligning to TRBD1. The V gene's germline CDR1 is SGDLS and CDR2 YYNGEE. Trimming cost V 2 bases and J 8 bases; bases outside gene matches: 19. The CDR3 has 19 amino acids. CDR3 DNA: TGTGCCAGCAGCGTTCCACGGGACAGGGGACCCGGTTGGGGCTATGAGCAGTTCTTC. Its translation: CASSVPRDRGPGWGYEQFF.